The source of this T cell receptor beta chain is a study of STAT5B mutations in CD4+ large granular lymphocyte leukemia (dated by TCRdb to the early 2020s). With respect to the entire study: Among the healthy controls, the CDR3 'QG' motif was associated with a particular HLA allele. TCRbeta repertoires of CD4+ T-cell large granular lymphocyte leukemia patients were compared with those of healthy blood donors. Flow cytometry on FACSCanto II or FACSVerse confirmed that purified fractions exceeded 95% purity among lymphocytes.

Healthy controls were 35 to 40 blood donors whose buffy coats came from the Finnish Red Cross blood service. All TCR-sequenced material derived from peripheral blood: patient blood samples and healthy donor buffy coats. Ficoll-Hypaque gradient centrifugation was used to isolate peripheral blood mononuclear cells. CD4+ cells were magnetically purified from the buffy coats of healthy controls. The Gentra Puregene Cell and Tissue kit was used to extract genomic DNA, and a Qubit 2.0 fluorometer was used to measure the amount of genomic DNA. About this clone itself: The antigen this receptor binds is unknown. No base quality values were provided; no much bigger clone lies one nucleotide off.

The paper as a whole reports these results and caveats: Enrichment of TRBV06-family usage was observed among the top patient clones (8/27) relative to healthy controls (2/35). Compared with healthy CD4+ repertoires, CD4-sorted patient repertoires appeared more clonal, and this difference remained even after the putative leukemic clones were removed. Data were not HLA-matched; higher clonality in CD4+ versus CD8+ T-LGLL could reflect the relatively small sample size. Each patient's main leukemic clonotypes were private, but approximately 26% of these clonotypes showed up at low frequency in the non-leukemic repertoires of other patients.

CDR1 MGHRA and CDR2 YSYEKL are derived from the germline V gene. The CDR3 measures 15 amino acids from cysteine to phenylalanine. Just the 45-base CDR3 DNA is kept, in frame starting at base 1. The immunoSEQ assay at survey resolution was applied to genomic DNA for sequencing of TCRbeta rearrangements. Turning to the authors' computational methods: In the TCR sequencing data, the smallest productive clonotype frequency that could be detected was 2.59 x 10-5. Analyses included only productive TCRbeta rearrangements, meaning complete and in-frame sequences. Sample clonality was computed as Simpson clonality in the immunoSEQ Analyzer version 3.0. Clones were binned by frequency as very rare, small, medium, large (1-20%) or hyperexpanded (>20%). Generation probabilities were estimated with OLGA 1.2.3, V-gene circos plots were made with VDJtools, specificities were searched in VDJdb, and CDR3 motifs were identified with GLIPH. Entries here come from immuneACCESS through TCRdb and include only in-frame sequences with V and J called. Some clones fail to appear in such tables; in the studies checked, an unresolved V gene covers under half of the shortfall, and the cause of the remainder is unknown. Clone size and the V and J calls come from that table; the DNA yielded D and trimming. In this sample the table shows tens of thousands of clones, almost 85% of which occur a single time. The leading ten clones occupy 1% to 1.5% of the sample.

Specimen: CD4+ T cells from blood buffy coats. The rearranged chain carries TRBV4-1 and TRBJ2-5; TRBD1 agrees with 10 junctional bases. The J call may be wrong; the DNA end is better matched by TRBJ2-7. This clonotype originated in a human donor in good health. In nucleotides, the sequence is TGCGCCAGCAGTCCGGGACAGGGGTCGGACTACGAGCAGTACTTC. Translation gives CASSPGQGSDYEQYF.